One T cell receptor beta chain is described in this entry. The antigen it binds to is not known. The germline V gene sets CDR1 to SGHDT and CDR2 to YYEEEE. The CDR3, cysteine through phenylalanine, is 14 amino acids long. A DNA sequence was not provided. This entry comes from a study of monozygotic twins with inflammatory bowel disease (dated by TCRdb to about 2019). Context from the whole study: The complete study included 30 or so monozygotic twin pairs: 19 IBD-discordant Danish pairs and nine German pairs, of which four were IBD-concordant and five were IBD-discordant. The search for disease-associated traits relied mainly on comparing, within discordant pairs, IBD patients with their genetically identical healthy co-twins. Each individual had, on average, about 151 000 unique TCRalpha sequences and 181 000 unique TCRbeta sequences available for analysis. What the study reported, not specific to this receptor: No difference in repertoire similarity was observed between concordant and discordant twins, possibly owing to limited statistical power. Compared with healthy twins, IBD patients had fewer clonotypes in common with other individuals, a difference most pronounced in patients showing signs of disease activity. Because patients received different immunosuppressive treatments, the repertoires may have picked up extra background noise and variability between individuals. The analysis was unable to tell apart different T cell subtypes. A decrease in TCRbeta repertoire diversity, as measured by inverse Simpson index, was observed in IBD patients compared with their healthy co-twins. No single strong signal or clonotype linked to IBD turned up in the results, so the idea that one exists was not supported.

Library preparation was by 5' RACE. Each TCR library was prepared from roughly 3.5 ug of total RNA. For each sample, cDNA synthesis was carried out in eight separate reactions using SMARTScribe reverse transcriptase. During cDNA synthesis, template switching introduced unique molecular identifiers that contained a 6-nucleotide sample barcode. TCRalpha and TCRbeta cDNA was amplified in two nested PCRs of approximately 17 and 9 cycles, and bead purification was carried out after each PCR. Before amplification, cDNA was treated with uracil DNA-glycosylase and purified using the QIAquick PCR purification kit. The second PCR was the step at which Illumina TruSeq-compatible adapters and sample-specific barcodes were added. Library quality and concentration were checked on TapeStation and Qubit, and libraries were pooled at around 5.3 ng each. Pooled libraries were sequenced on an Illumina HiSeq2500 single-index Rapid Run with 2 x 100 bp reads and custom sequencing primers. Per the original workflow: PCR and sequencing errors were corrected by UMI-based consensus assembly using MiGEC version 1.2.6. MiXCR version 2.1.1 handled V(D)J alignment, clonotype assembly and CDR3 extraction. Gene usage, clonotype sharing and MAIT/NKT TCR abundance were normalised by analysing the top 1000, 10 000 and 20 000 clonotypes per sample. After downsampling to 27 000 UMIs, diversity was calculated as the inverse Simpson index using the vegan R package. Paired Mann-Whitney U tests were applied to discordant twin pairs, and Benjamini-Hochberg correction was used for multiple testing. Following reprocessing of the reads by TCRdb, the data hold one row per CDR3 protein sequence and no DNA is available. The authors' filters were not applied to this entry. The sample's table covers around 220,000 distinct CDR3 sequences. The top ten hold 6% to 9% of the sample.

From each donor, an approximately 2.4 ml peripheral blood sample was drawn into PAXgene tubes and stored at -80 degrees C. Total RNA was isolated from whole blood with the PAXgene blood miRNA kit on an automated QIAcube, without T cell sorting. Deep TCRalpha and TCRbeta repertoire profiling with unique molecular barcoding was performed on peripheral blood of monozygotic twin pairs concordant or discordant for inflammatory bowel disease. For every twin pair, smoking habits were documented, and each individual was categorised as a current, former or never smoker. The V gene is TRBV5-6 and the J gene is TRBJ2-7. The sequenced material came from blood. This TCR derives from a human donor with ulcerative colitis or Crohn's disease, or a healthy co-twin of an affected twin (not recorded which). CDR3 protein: CASSLVAAPYEQYF.